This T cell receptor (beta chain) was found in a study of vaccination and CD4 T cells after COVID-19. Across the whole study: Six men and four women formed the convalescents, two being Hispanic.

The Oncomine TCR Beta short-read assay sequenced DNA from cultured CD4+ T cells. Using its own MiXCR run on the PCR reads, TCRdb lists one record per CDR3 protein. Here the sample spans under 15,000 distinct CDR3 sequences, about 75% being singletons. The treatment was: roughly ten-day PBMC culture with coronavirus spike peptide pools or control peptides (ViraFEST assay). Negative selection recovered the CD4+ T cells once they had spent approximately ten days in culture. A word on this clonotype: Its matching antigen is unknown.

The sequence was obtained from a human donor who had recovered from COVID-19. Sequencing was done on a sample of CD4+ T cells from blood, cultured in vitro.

CDR3 sequence (DNA): TGTGCCAGCAGCTTAGCGCTATTTGGGGGTTCTGAAGCTTTCTTT. Translation: CASSLALFGGSEAFF. J is TRBJ1-1 and V is TRBV7-2, with TRBD1 as a possible D gene (5 bases). CDR3 size: 15 residues. Deletions cut 0 bases from V and 6 bases from J, with 14 bases between. Per the germline V gene, CDR1 is SGHTA and CDR2 is FQGNSA.